The T cell receptor beta chain described here comes from a study of T cell responses to AZD1222 COVID-19 vaccine. Regarding the study as a whole: Sampling that yielded the repertoires occurred only after the peak T cell response.

The CDR3 sequence is 13 residues long. CDR1 is SGHTA and CDR2 is FQGTGA in the germline V gene. With 3 bases clipped from V and 5 bases from J, the junction kept 2 bases outside the gene matches. This table comes from immunoSEQ multiplex PCR, and its TCRdb copy is limited to in-frame clones, with some not included. In the table there are 160,000 or so clones, approximately 90% of which are singletons. Comments on this clone: What it binds is not known.

The source of this sequence is an adult in good health. This rearrangement joins TRBV7-3 to TRBJ1-1; 8 positions agree with TRBD1. This material consisted of peripheral blood, taken on day 0 of AZD1222 vaccination. In nucleotides, the CDR3 is TGTGCCAGCAGCTTCAGGGGGCAGACTGAAGCTTTCTTT. This translates into CASSFRGQTEAFF. Full variable domain (missing parts from reference TRBV7-3 and TRBJ1-1): GAGVSQTPSNKVTEKGKYVELRCDPISGHTALYWYRQSLGQGPEFLIYFQGTGAADDSGLPNDRFFAVRPEGSVSTLKIQRTERGDSAVYLCASSFRGQTEAFFGQGTRLTVV.